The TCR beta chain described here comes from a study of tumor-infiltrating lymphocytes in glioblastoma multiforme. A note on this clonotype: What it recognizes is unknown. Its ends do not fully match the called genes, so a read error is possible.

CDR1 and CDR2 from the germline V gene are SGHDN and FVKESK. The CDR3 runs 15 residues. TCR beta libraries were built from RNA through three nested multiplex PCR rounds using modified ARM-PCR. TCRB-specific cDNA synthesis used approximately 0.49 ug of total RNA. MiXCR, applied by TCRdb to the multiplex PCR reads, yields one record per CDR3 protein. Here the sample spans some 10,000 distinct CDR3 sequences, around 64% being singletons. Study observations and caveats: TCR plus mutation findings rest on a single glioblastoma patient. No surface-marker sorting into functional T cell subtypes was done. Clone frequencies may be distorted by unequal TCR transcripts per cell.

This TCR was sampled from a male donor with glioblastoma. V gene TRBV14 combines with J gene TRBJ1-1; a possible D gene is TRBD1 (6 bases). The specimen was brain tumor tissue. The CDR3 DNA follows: TGTGCCAGCATCCAACTAGGGGGGGCTGACACTGAAGCTTTCTTT. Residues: CASIQLGGADTEAFF.